A selection of T cell receptor beta chains follows, all from one sample in a study of blood T cell repertoires in COVID-19. TCRdb's table, derived via immunoSEQ multiplex PCR, lists solely in-frame clones and lacks some. The sample contains approximately 330,000 clones, about 91% of which appear only once. Sequencing was done on a sample of peripheral blood. The receptors originated from a man aged 25-40 years with COVID-19, enrolled during active disease. The CDR3 runs from the conserved cysteine through the conserved F or W. The order of the fields is D gene, clone size, J gene, V gene, CDR3 protein, CDR3 DNA. D genes are given only for firm matches. Size is omitted from some rows. Given values are once, few, many or a class for expanded clones.

d_gene: TRBD1
abundance: -
j_gene: TRBJ2-3
v_gene: TRBV6-5
CDR3aa: CASIAGGTDTQYF
CDR3nt: TGTGCCAGCATCGCAGGGGGAACAGATACGCAGTATTTT

d_gene: TRBD2
abundance: -
j_gene: TRBJ2-7
v_gene: TRBV3-1/TRBV3-2
CDR3aa: CASSRLAGVQYEQYF
CDR3nt: TGTGCCAGCAGTCGACTAGCGGGGGTCCAGTACGAGCAGTACTTC

d_gene: TRBD1
abundance: -
j_gene: TRBJ2-7
v_gene: TRBV18
CDR3aa: CASSPIGTDSYEQYF
CDR3nt: TGTGCCAGCTCACCGATAGGGACAGACTCCTACGAGCAGTACTTC

d_gene: -
abundance: few
j_gene: TRBJ2-3
v_gene: TRBV25-1
CDR3aa: CASSDTGTYSTDTQYF
CDR3nt: TGTGCCAGCAGTGACACCGGGACTTATAGCACAGATACGCAGTATTTT

d_gene: -
abundance: -
j_gene: TRBJ1-3
v_gene: TRBV29-1
CDR3aa: CSVETGDERNTIYF
CDR3nt: TGCAGCGTTGAAACGGGGGACGAAAGAAACACCATATATTTT

d_gene: -
abundance: -
j_gene: TRBJ2-7
v_gene: TRBV7-2
CDR3aa: CASSFGVTYEQYF
CDR3nt: TGTGCCAGCAGCTTCGGTGTGACCTACGAGCAGTACTTC

d_gene: -
abundance: -
j_gene: TRBJ2-7
v_gene: TRBV14
CDR3aa: CASARSRDKSFYEQYF
CDR3nt: TGTGCCAGCGCCCGCTCCCGGGACAAGTCCTTCTACGAGCAGTACTTC

d_gene: TRBD1
abundance: once
j_gene: TRBJ1-2
v_gene: TRBV9
CDR3aa: CASSVGQGRDNYGYTF
CDR3nt: TGTGCCAGCAGCGTAGGACAGGGGCGTGATAACTATGGCTACACCTTC

d_gene: TRBD2
abundance: -
j_gene: TRBJ2-3
v_gene: TRBV4-2
CDR3aa: CASSHPVAGPVTDTQYF
CDR3nt: TGTGCCAGCAGCCATCCCGTAGCGGGGCCCGTCACAGATACGCAGTATTTT

d_gene: TRBD1
abundance: -
j_gene: TRBJ1-2
v_gene: TRBV5-4
CDR3aa: CASSSQQGAGYGYTF
CDR3nt: TGTGCCAGCAGCTCCCAACAGGGGGCTGGCTATGGCTACACCTTC

d_gene: TRBD2
abundance: -
j_gene: TRBJ2-1
v_gene: TRBV4-2
CDR3aa: CASSHPGTSGDNEQFF
CDR3nt: TGTGCCAGCAGCCACCCCGGGACTAGCGGGGACAATGAGCAGTTCTTC

d_gene: -
abundance: -
j_gene: TRBJ1-2
v_gene: TRBV15
CDR3aa: CATSEGGLYGYTF
CDR3nt: TGTGCCACCAGCGAAGGGGGTCTATATGGCTACACCTTC

d_gene: -
abundance: -
j_gene: TRBJ2-1
v_gene: TRBV5-1
CDR3aa: CASRSLSSYNEQFF
CDR3nt: TGCGCCAGCAGAAGCTTAAGCTCCTACAATGAGCAGTTCTTC

d_gene: TRBD1
abundance: -
j_gene: TRBJ2-6
v_gene: TRBV27
CDR3aa: CASRPGQGRSGANVLTF
CDR3nt: TGTGCCAGCAGACCGGGACAGGGGCGCTCTGGGGCCAACGTCCTGACTTTC

d_gene: TRBD2
abundance: once
j_gene: TRBJ2-5
v_gene: TRBV9
CDR3aa: CASSVGTSGSETQYF
CDR3nt: TGTGCCAGCAGCGTCGGGACTAGCGGGTCTGAGACCCAGTACTTC

d_gene: TRBD1
abundance: -
j_gene: TRBJ1-2
v_gene: TRBV4-3
CDR3aa: CASSQDDRGGSYIHGYTF
CDR3nt: TGCGCCAGCAGCCAAGATGACAGGGGAGGCTCGTATATCCATGGCTACACCTTC

d_gene: TRBD2
abundance: once
j_gene: TRBJ2-4
v_gene: TRBV6-6
CDR3aa: CASSAAGAAAKNIQYF
CDR3nt: TGTGCCAGCAGCGCAGCGGGGGCCGCGGCCAAAAACATTCAGTACTTC

d_gene: -
abundance: once
j_gene: TRBJ1-2
v_gene: TRBV19
CDR3aa: CASSIYQGSYGYTF
CDR3nt: TGTGCCAGTAGTATATATCAGGGATCTTATGGCTACACCTTC

d_gene: TRBD2
abundance: -
j_gene: TRBJ2-5
v_gene: TRBV4-1
CDR3aa: CASSQASGGPLETQYF
CDR3nt: TGCGCCAGCAGCCAAGCGTCGGGAGGGCCCCTAGAGACCCAGTACTTC

d_gene: -
abundance: -
j_gene: TRBJ1-2
v_gene: TRBV3-1/TRBV3-2
CDR3aa: CASSPGDANYGYTF
CDR3nt: TGTGCCAGCAGCCCCGGAGATGCTAACTATGGCTACACCTTC

d_gene: TRBD2
abundance: once
j_gene: TRBJ2-1
v_gene: TRBV24-1
CDR3aa: CATSDLDLAGGYNEQFF
CDR3nt: TGTGCCACCAGTGATCTCGACCTAGCGGGAGGTTACAATGAGCAGTTCTTC

d_gene: TRBD1
abundance: -
j_gene: TRBJ1-5
v_gene: TRBV10-3
CDR3aa: CAISESIRGTGAGNQPQHF
CDR3nt: TGTGCCATCAGTGAGTCGATACGTGGGACAGGGGCAGGCAATCAGCCCCAGCATTTT

d_gene: -
abundance: -
j_gene: TRBJ2-1
v_gene: TRBV15
CDR3aa: CATSISGEYNEQFF
CDR3nt: TGTGCCACCAGCATTTCGGGGGAATACAATGAGCAGTTCTTC

d_gene: -
abundance: -
j_gene: TRBJ1-5
v_gene: TRBV19
CDR3aa: CASSPNRDRDQPQHF
CDR3nt: TGTGCCAGTAGCCCCAACAGGGATAGGGATCAGCCCCAGCATTTT

d_gene: TRBD1
abundance: -
j_gene: TRBJ2-5
v_gene: TRBV19
CDR3aa: CASSITRDRGRRETQYF
CDR3nt: TGTGCCAGTAGTATTACCCGGGACAGGGGGCGGAGGGAGACCCAGTACTTC

d_gene: -
abundance: few
j_gene: TRBJ2-7
v_gene: TRBV5-1
CDR3aa: CASSLDPPGILSYEQYF
CDR3nt: TGCGCCAGCAGCTTGGATCCTCCGGGGATCCTCTCCTACGAGCAGTACTTC

d_gene: TRBD1
abundance: -
j_gene: TRBJ1-2
v_gene: TRBV18
CDR3aa: CASSDDRDYGYTF
CDR3nt: TGTGCCAGCTCAGACGACAGGGACTATGGCTACACCTTC

d_gene: TRBD2
abundance: -
j_gene: TRBJ2-3
v_gene: TRBV20-1
CDR3aa: CSASLAGVRDTQYF
CDR3nt: TGCAGTGCTAGTCTAGCGGGAGTACGAGATACGCAGTATTTT

d_gene: TRBD1
abundance: -
j_gene: TRBJ1-3
v_gene: TRBV18
CDR3aa: CASSPWDRVWGSGNTIYF
CDR3nt: TGTGCCAGCTCACCATGGGACAGGGTATGGGGCTCTGGAAACACCATATATTTT

d_gene: -
abundance: -
j_gene: TRBJ1-6
v_gene: TRBV7-2
CDR3aa: CASSNPRSTSNSPLHF
CDR3nt: TGTGCCAGCAGCAACCCCCGTTCTACTTCTAATTCACCCCTCCACTTT

d_gene: -
abundance: -
j_gene: TRBJ1-1
v_gene: TRBV4-1
CDR3aa: CASSHTQGLGAFF
CDR3nt: TGCGCCAGCAGCCACACTCAGGGGTTAGGAGCTTTCTTT

d_gene: TRBD1
abundance: -
j_gene: TRBJ1-1
v_gene: TRBV5-1
CDR3aa: CASSTSGTGNTEAFF
CDR3nt: TGCGCCAGCAGCACCTCCGGGACAGGGAACACTGAAGCTTTCTTT

d_gene: -
abundance: -
j_gene: TRBJ2-5
v_gene: TRBV6-5
CDR3aa: CASSRRTAGGAAQYF
CDR3nt: TGTGCCAGCAGTCGAAGGACCGCTGGAGGTGCGGCCCAGTACTTC

d_gene: -
abundance: -
j_gene: TRBJ2-7
v_gene: TRBV11-2
CDR3aa: CASSAKAGAGEQYF
CDR3nt: TGTGCCAGCAGCGCCAAGGCGGGGGCAGGCGAGCAGTACTTC